Shown below are 8 T cell receptor beta chains from a single sample sequenced in a study of blood T cell repertoires in COVID-19. TCRdb's copy holds only in-frame clones and misses some; the assay was immunoSEQ multiplex PCR. The repertoire consists of 130,000 to 150,000 clones, with approximately 81% occurring once and the leading ten covering 2.6%. Sequences were obtained from peripheral blood. These receptors came from a human donor with acute or convalescent COVID-19. The donor label of this sample is uncertain.

This sequence joins TRBV2 and TRBJ2-7; possible D gene TRBD1, 5 bases. Trimming pared 4 bases from V and 1 base from J, leaving 5 bases between. Germline assignment: CDR1 SNHLY and CDR2 FYNNEI. This CDR3 spans 12 amino acids. CDR3 DNA sequence: TGTGCCAGCAGTGGACAGTCCTACGAGCAGTACGTC. It specifies CASSGQSYEQYV.

The chain uses TRBV30 and TRBJ1-1, with 8 bases that match TRBD1. There are 14 residues in the CDR3. Germline lookup yields CDR1 GTSNPN and CDR2 SVGIG (reference sequence). The junction had 4 bases not matched to a gene; V was cut back by 3 bases and J by 1 base. The CDR3 here is CAWRIDRGNTEAFF. The CDR3 DNA sequence: TGTGCCTGGAGAATAGACAGGGGGAACACTGAAGCTTTCTTT.

This clone has only a few counts. The CDR3 region has the DNA TGTGCCAGCAGGACACGTGGCGGGGAGCAATCAGCCCAGCATTTT. This translates into CASRTRGGEQSAQHF. The rearrangement links TRBV9 to TRBJ1-5, with D unclear. The V gene lost 5 bases and the J gene lost 11 bases, with 23 bases spanning the gap. This CDR3 spans 15 amino acids. CDR1 and CDR2 from the germline V gene are SGDLS and YYNGEE.

Turning to this clone: No DNA is shown, since the ends of the CDR3 on it are uncertain; the CDR3 is the one TCRdb lists. The V gene is TRBV28, the J gene TRBJ2-1; the DNA was not used to check the table's D call, TRBD2. Germline values: CDR1 MDHEN, CDR2 SYDVKM. The CDR3 contains 14 residues when both ends are counted. The CDR3 sequence is CASSSSGILNEQFF.

The chain employs TRBV5-4 and TRBJ1-4; 9 bases match TRBD1. Germline assignment: CDR1 SGHNT and CDR2 YYREEE (reference sequence). V trimming: 1 base; J trimming: 10 bases; junction bases outside the gene matches: 2. The CDR3 loop spans 13 amino acids. Here the CDR3 reads CASSLTGGGKLFF. The CDR3 bases are TGTGCCAGCAGCTTGACAGGGGGCGGAAAACTGTTTTTT.

A few counts support this clone. This rearrangement joins TRBV4-1 to TRBJ1-2; D might be TRBD1 (6 bases). Trimming took 7 bases from V and 4 from J, leaving 22 bases between them. The CDR3 has 16 amino acids. Germline CDR1 reads MGHRA; CDR2 reads YSYEKL. This chain's CDR3 is CASTRTAQLQIYGYTF. CDR3 in DNA: TGCGCCAGCACAAGGACAGCCCAACTACAGATCTATGGCTACACCTTC.

This clone was recorded many times. The chain is built from TRBV7-9 and TRBJ1-6, with D possibly being TRBD1 (5 bases). Germline V lookup: CDR1 SEHNR, CDR2 FQNEAQ (reference sequence). Trimming shortened V by 2 bases and J by 8 bases, and 13 bases separated the two germline ends. CDR3 size: 15 residues. In DNA form, the CDR3 reads TGTGCCAGCAGCTTAATCCAGGGATGGGATTCACCCCTCCACTTT. Amino acids: CASSLIQGWDSPLHF. The whole variable domain, remainder taken from reference TRBV7-9 and TRBJ1-6, is DTGVSQNPRHKITKRGQNVTFRCDPISEHNRLYWYRQTLGQGPEFLTYFQNEAQLEKSRLLSDRFSAERPKGSFSTLEIQRTEQGDSAMYLCASSLIQGWDSPLHFGNGTRLTVT.

This clone was recorded a few times. V usage is TRBV9 and J usage is TRBJ1-1, with unresolved D. The germline V and J ends were trimmed by 4 bases and 3 bases, with 13 bases remaining between them. There are 14 residues in the CDR3. Germline CDR1 is SGDLS and CDR2 is YYNGEE. CDR3 in DNA: TGTGCCAGCAGCAACGGGAACAGTTACACTGAAGCTTTCTTT. It codes for CASSNGNSYTEAFF.